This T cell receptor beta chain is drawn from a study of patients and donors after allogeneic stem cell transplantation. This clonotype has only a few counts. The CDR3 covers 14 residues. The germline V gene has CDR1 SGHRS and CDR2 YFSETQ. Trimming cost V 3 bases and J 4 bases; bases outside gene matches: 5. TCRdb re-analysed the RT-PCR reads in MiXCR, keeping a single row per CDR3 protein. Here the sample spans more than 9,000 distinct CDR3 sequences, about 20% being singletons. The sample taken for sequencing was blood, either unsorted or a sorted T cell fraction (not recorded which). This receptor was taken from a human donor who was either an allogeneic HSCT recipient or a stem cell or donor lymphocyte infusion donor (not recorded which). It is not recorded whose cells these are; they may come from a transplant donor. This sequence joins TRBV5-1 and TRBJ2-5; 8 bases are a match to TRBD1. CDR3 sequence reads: CASSYQGAAETQYF. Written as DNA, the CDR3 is TGCGCCAGCAGCTACCAGGGGGCGGCAGAGACCCAGTACTTC.